The subject of this entry is one T cell receptor beta chain. Its antigen is unknown. Base-call qualities are not available, and no considerably larger clone is one nucleotide away. The record originates from a study of T cells after yellow fever vaccination (dated by TCRdb to the late 2010s). Looking at the study overall: Libraries from fractions with low cell numbers were prepared with the SMART-Seq v4 Ultra Low Input RNA kit. To track T-cell clones before and after primary and booster YFV17D yellow fever vaccination, bulk TCR alpha and beta repertoires were sequenced longitudinally. Blood samples were taken at several timepoints before and after primary and secondary immunization, and bulk PBMC replicates and cell subsets were isolated. Two healthy male donors, one aged 18 to 30 and one aged 30 to 39 years, were included in the cohort.

The sample's treatment or condition, from its label and the paper: live attenuated yellow fever vaccine strain. Two biological replicates of bulk PBMCs were collected at each blood-draw timepoint. PBMCs were isolated from peripheral blood using a standard Ficoll-Paque protocol. RNA was extracted with TriZol from bulk PBMCs, CD4 and CD8 fractions, and dextramer-positive and dextramer-negative fractions. Overall results and qualifications from the work: Only two donors were included in the study, so the extent to which the findings can be generalized is limited. Compared with the primary T-cell response, the secondary T-cell response was faster but weaker, reaching its peak on day 5 rather than on day 15. A small fraction of clonotypes appeared in both the CD4 and CD8 compartments, likely as a result of convergent recombination. Most clones expanded after primary vaccination were re-detected after the booster (around 96% of CD4 and about 88% of CD8), suggesting broad memory maintenance. Computational filtering was needed because FACS-sorted repertoires could contain abundant contaminating clonotypes from the bulk population.

For sequencing, an Illumina NovaSeq 6000 was employed. TCR cDNA was synthesized by 5'RACE template switching, which introduced a universal primer site and unique molecular identifiers. cDNA synthesis was primed from both the TCR alpha and TCR beta constant segments. Libraries were amplified in two PCR steps, with sample barcodes and sequencing adapters added in the second step. Sequencing of the libraries was done on either Illumina HiSeq 2500 (2x100 bp) or NovaSeq (2x150 bp). As for how the authors treated the data: Demultiplexing of reads and collapsing into UMI consensus sequences were performed with MIGEC, and V(D)J alignment was carried out with MiXCR. Vaccine-responding clonotypes were defined with edgeR using replicate PBMC samples, requiring FDR below 0.01 and a log2 fold change above 5 up to day 15. Bulk clonotypes were assigned CD4 or CD8 identity according to which sequenced CD4 or CD8 repertoire held them at higher abundance. In TCRdb, the public reads were trimmed at Q25 with fastp and aligned with MiXCR, with productive beta chains retained. Rows matching on CDR3 protein sequence are summarized as one entry with the most common DNA and genes. The V and J calls and clone size are TCRdb's, not the authors'. Present in this sample are approximately 450,000 distinct CDR3 sequences, under 20% of which were seen just once. Of the sample, roughly a sixth falls within the top ten clones.

CDR1 DFQATT and CDR2 SNEGSKA were looked up in the germline V gene (reference sequence). V is shortened by 3 bases, J by 4 bases, and the region joining them spans 9 bases. The CDR3 measures 13 amino acids from cysteine to phenylalanine. The read is trimmed to its CDR3 DNA, 39 bases read in frame from base 1. This clonotype was obtained from a man younger than 35 who received the YFV17D yellow fever vaccine. The material was PBMCs, obtained before the yellow fever booster vaccination. The rearrangement combines TRBV20-1 with TRBJ2-2, with the D segment identity uncertain. Here the CDR3 is given as CSASYGTTGELFF. The nucleotide sequence reads as follows: TGCAGTGCTAGCTACGGCACCACCGGGGAGCTGTTTTTT.